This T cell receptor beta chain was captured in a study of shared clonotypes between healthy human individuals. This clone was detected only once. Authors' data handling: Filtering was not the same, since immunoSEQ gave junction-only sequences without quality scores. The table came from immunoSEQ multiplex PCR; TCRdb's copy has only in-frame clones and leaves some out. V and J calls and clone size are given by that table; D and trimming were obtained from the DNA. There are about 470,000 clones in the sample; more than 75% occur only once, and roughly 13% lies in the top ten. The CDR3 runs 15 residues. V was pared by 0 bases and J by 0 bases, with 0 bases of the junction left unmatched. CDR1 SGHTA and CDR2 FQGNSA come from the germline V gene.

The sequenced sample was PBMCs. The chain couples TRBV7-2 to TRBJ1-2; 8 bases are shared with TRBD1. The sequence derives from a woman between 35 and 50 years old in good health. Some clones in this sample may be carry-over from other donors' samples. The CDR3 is CASSLAGQANYGYTF. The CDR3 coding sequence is TGTGCCAGCAGCTTAGCGGGACAGGCTAACTATGGCTACACCTTC.